The TCR beta chain under discussion was sequenced for a study of T cell repertoires in cytomegalovirus infection. About the research overall: CMV infection and matching HLA type were both indicated by public TCR beta signatures.

From the reads, TCRdb called clonotypes with MiXCR, one entry per CDR3 protein. The table includes about 830,000 distinct CDR3 sequences, approximately 30% detected once. This clonotype occurred a few times. Antigen: not known. The receptor comes from a human donor in good health (CMV status not recorded). Some clones in this sample may be carry-over from other donors' samples. Sequenced material: cultured CD8+ T cells from PBMCs, taken from culture after CMV antigen stimulation.

CDR3 sequence (DNA): TGTGCCAGCACCGGGACTAGCGGGGGCCTAAGGCACGATGAGCAGTTCTTC. Protein sequence: CASTGTSGGLRHDEQFF. V and J are TRBV6-2 or TRBV6-3 and TRBJ2-1; 14 nucleotides align to TRBD2. The J segment lost 8 bases and the V segment lost 7 bases, leaving 13 bases of the junction unmatched. The germline V gene encodes CDR1 MNHEY and CDR2 SVGEGT. There are 17 residues in the CDR3.